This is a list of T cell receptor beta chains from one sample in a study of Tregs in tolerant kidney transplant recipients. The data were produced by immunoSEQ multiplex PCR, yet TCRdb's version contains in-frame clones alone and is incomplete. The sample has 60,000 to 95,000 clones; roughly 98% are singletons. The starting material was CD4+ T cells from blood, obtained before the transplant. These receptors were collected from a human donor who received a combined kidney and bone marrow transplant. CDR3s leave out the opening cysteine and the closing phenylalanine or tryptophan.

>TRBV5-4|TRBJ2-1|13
ASSLAGRSYNEQF
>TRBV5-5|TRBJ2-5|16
ASSLALAGASYQETQY
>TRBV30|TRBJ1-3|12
AWSTGGSGNTIY
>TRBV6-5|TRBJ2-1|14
ASSFNRRTVANEQF
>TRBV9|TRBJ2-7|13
ASSPGGASFYEQY
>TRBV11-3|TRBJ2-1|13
ASSSVGREDNEQF
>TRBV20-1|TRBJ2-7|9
SAGRVGEQY
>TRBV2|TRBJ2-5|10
ASTTDVETQY
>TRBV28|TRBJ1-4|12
ASSSGATNEKLF
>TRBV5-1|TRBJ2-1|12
ASSFTSGENEQF
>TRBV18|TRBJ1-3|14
ASSLFSGSTGNTIY
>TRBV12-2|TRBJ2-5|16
ASRLERERGERGKTQY
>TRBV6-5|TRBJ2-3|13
ASRILAGWMDTQY
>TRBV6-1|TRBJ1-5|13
ASSPTGGTYQPQH
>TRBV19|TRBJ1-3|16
ASRTTGQGLLSGNTIY
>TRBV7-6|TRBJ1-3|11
ASSPGAGNTIY
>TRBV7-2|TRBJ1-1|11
ASSLDRESEAF
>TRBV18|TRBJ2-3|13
ASSPRTGTTDTQY
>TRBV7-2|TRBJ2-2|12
ASSFLGLPGELF
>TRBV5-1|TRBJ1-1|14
ASSLEVTGMNTEAF
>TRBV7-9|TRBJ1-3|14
ASSLGPGEAGNTIY
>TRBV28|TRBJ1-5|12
ASSLQGYHQPQH
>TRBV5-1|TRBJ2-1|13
ASSRTSVSYNEQF
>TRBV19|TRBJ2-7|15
ASSPTPRAGYSYEQY
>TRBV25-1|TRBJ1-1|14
ASSAKGQSKGTEAF
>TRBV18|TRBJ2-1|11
ASSSGQGSEQF
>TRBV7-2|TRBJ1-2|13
ASSFLIQGANGYT
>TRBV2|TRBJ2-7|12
ASSPRLAGDLPS
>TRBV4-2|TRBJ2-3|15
ASSPAIYGVSTDTQY
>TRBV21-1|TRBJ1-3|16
ASSKVCRNRGPGNTIY
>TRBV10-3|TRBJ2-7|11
ATWGQIGYEQY
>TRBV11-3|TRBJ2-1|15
ASSFRVAGTSYNEQF
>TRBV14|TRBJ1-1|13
ASSQQGAWGDEAF
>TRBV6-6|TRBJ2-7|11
ASSYPGGYEQY
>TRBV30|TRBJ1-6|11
AFDERMNSPLH
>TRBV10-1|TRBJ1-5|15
ASSEYDRGARNQPQH
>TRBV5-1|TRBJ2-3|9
ASSWRDTQY